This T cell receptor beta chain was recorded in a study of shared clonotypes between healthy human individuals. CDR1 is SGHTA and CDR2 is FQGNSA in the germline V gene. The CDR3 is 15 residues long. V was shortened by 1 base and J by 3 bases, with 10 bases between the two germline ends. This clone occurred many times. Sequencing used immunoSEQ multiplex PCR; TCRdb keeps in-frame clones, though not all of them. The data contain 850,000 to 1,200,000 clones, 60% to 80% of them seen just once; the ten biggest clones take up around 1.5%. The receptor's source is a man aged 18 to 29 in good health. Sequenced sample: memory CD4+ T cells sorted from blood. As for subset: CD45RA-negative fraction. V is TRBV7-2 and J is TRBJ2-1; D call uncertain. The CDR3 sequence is CASSLVGRFYNEQFF. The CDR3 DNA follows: TGTGCCAGCAGCTTAGTTGGTCGGTTCTACAATGAGCAGTTCTTC.